Listed here are 17 T cell receptor beta chains from one sample, sequenced in a study of blood T cell repertoires in COVID-19. Libraries were prepared by immunoSEQ multiplex PCR; TCRdb keeps only in-frame clonotypes and omits some of them. The data contain some 220,000 clones, 80% to 85% of them singletons. Sequenced material: peripheral blood. These receptors were obtained from a woman older than 75 with active or convalescent COVID-19.

The CDR3 here is CASTRGTLAGVNNEQFF. The CDR3 DNA reads TGTGCCAGTACCCGTGGCACCCTAGCGGGAGTGAATAATGAGCAGTTCTTC. The rearrangement links TRBV19 to TRBJ2-1; 10 nucleotides align to TRBD2. V shed 7 bases and J 7 bases; nucleotides not matched to a gene: 16. This CDR3 region has 17 residues. CDR1 is LNHDA, CDR2 SQIVND, per germline (reference sequence).

V is TRBV7-9 and J is TRBJ1-5; a possible D gene is TRBD1 (5 bases). The CDR3 has 16 residues. Germline CDR1 is SEHNR and CDR2 is FQNEAQ (reference sequence). Trimming took 0 bases from V and 1 from J, leaving 10 bases between them. The CDR3 coding sequence is TGTGCCAGCAGCTTAGCGTCGGGGGTAAGCAATCAGCCCCAGCATTTT. It yields the protein CASSLASGVSNQPQHF.

This chain uses TRBV7-8 with TRBJ1-1; D might be TRBD1 (6 bases). The germline V gene has CDR1 SGHVS and CDR2 FQNEAQ. This CDR3 is built from 14 residues. V lost 2 bases, J lost 4 bases, and 11 bases lay in between. CDR3 in amino acids: CASSLWTDATEAFF. CDR3 DNA: TGTGCCAGCAGCTTATGGACAGACGCCACTGAAGCTTTCTTT.

Concerning this clone itself: One junction end disagrees with the germline gene, perhaps due to a read error. The V call is TRBV7-7, the J call TRBJ2-5, with a possible D match to TRBD2 (5 bases). The CDR3 is made up of 14 amino acids. Looked up from germline, CDR1 is SSHAT and CDR2 is FNYEAQ (reference sequence). DNA for the CDR3: TGTGCTAGCAGCCCTAACCCGGGGAAGGAGACCCAGTACTTC. Its translation is CASSPNPGKETQYF.

The chain couples TRBV7-3 to TRBJ1-1; TRBD1 might be the D (6 bases). This CDR3 region has 16 residues. The germline V gene encodes CDR1 SGHTA and CDR2 FQGTGA. The V and J ends lost 2 bases and 2 bases respectively, with 15 bases between them. The CDR3 sequence: CASSLRGGLKNTEAFF. As DNA, the CDR3 is TGTGCCAGCAGCTTACGGGGGGGCCTTAAAAACACTGAAGCTTTCTTT.

V gene TRBV11-3 combines with J gene TRBJ1-1, with 7 bases lining up with TRBD1. The trim removed 0 bases at V and 11 bases at J, leaving 9 bases unmatched. Germline CDR1 and CDR2: SGHNT and YENEEA. The CDR3 runs to 14 residues. The CDR3 loop is CASSLDPMTGNAFF. The CDR3 region has the DNA TGTGCCAGCAGCTTAGATCCGATGACAGGGAACGCTTTCTTT.

The rearrangement links TRBV6-2 or TRBV6-3 to TRBJ2-1; 14 bases match TRBD2. The CDR3 length is 18 residues. The junction had 10 bases not matched to a gene; V was cut back by 5 bases and J by 4 bases. Germline V gives CDR1 MNHEY, CDR2 SVGEGT. CDR3 bases: TGTGCCAGCAGTCCGGGGACTAGCGGGAGCTATCCTTACAATGAGCAGTTCTTC. It translates to CASSPGTSGSYPYNEQFF.

The chain couples TRBV18 to TRBJ1-1; 7 nucleotides align to TRBD1. The CDR3 totals 14 residues. The germline CDR1 and CDR2 sequences are KGHSH and LQKENI. Unmatched junction bases numbered 6, after V lost 3 bases and J lost 5 bases. The CDR3 nucleotides are TGTGCCAGCTCACCTGAGACAGGGCGGACTGAAGCTTTCTTT. Translation: CASSPETGRTEAFF. Drawing the rest from reference TRBV18 and TRBJ1-1, the complete variable domain is NAGVMQNPRHLVRRRGQEARLRCSPMKGHSHVYWYRQLPEEGLKFMVYLQKENIIDESGMPKERFSAEFPKEGPSILRIQQVVRGDSAAYFCASSPETGRTEAFFGQGTRLTVV.

V and J are TRBV4-3 and TRBJ1-4; possible D gene TRBD1, 5 bases. V lost 0 bases, J lost 8 bases, and 22 bases lay in between. CDR1 is LGHNA, CDR2 YSLEER, per germline. The length of the CDR3 is 18 residues. Here the CDR3 DNA reads TGCGCCAGCAGCCAAGAATCCCAGGGTAGTATATCTAGGGAAAAACTGTTTTTT. Protein: CASSQESQGSISREKLFF.

The chain combines TRBV7-9 with TRBJ1-5; D might be TRBD1 (6 bases). Trimming cost V 11 bases and J 5 bases, with 16 bases left between them. Germline CDR1 SEHNR, CDR2 FQNEAQ (reference sequence). The CDR3 has 13 residues. The CDR3 here is CAGTQGLDQPQHF. The CDR3 DNA is TGTGCCGGAACACAGGGATTGGATCAGCCCCAGCATTTT.

This chain uses TRBV5-1 with TRBJ2-4; tentative D call: TRBD1 (6 bases). CDR1 and CDR2 (germline): SGHRS, YFSETQ. The germline V and J ends were trimmed by 0 bases and 7 bases, with 14 bases remaining between them. This CDR3 has 15 residues. The CDR3 reads CASSLGTGFNNIQYF. In nucleotides, the CDR3 is TGCGCCAGCAGCTTGGGCACAGGGTTCAACAACATTCAGTACTTC.

The J gene is TRBJ2-5, the V gene TRBV3-1 (or the pseudogene TRBV3-2), with D possibly being TRBD1 (5 bases). Trimming pared 3 bases from V and 0 bases from J, leaving 17 bases between. CDR1 is LGHDT and CDR2 is YNNKEL in the germline V gene (reference sequence). CDR3 length: 17 amino acids. The CDR3 DNA sequence: TGTGCCAGCAGCCACCGAAGAGTACAGGCCAACCAAGAGACCCAGTACTTC. The encoded protein is CASSHRRVQANQETQYF.

This clone was observed once. V is TRBV5-1 and J is TRBJ2-3; D perhaps matches TRBD2 (5 bases). Germline CDR1 SGHRS, CDR2 YFSETQ. The CDR3 covers 15 residues. Trimming shortened V by 1 base and J by 5 bases, and 14 bases separated the two germline ends. CDR3 coding DNA: TGCGCCAGCAGCTTGAGAGGGAACGGTGAAGATACGCAGTATTTT. It encodes CASSLRGNGEDTQYF.

The rearrangement links TRBV18 to TRBJ2-7; a possible D gene is TRBD1 (5 bases). The CDR3 is 14 residues long. V lost 1 base and J lost 3, with 10 bases in between. Germline V gene lookup returns CDR1 KGHSH and CDR2 LQKENI. The CDR3 reads CASSPLAGYYEQYF. The CDR3 DNA sequence: TGTGCCAGCTCACCACTCGCAGGGTACTACGAGCAGTACTTC.

The J gene is TRBJ1-4, the V gene TRBV5-8, with 8 bases fitting TRBD1. The CDR3 length is 15 residues. Germline CDR1 SGHTS, CDR2 YDEGEE. Trimming removed 1 base from V and 7 bases from J; junction bases left unmatched: 6. In nucleotides, the CDR3 is TGTGCCAGCAGCTTGCTACAGGGGGGCGGTGAAAAACTGTTTTTT. This codes for CASSLLQGGGEKLFF.

The V gene is TRBV5-1, the J gene TRBJ1-3; perhaps TRBD1 as D (6 bases). V dropped 5 bases and J dropped 4 bases, with 10 bases sitting between them. Germline CDR1 reads SGHRS; CDR2 reads YFSETQ. The CDR3 is made up of 13 amino acids. DNA for the CDR3: TGCGCCAGCAGAGACGACAGGGGAAACACCATATATTTT. This gives the protein CASRDDRGNTIYF.

The chain carries TRBV5-1 and TRBJ2-1; tentative D call: TRBD2 (5 bases). Deletions cut 7 bases from V and 8 bases from J, with 19 bases between. CDR1 and CDR2 from the germline V gene are SGHRS and YFSETQ. This CDR3 has 14 amino acids. This chain's CDR3 is CASARLFGVDEQFF. The CDR3 DNA reads as TGCGCCAGCGCACGACTATTCGGAGTCGATGAGCAGTTCTTC.